The clone carrying this T cell receptor beta chain occurred a few times. Its antigen is currently unknown. These data are taken from a study of T and B cells in COVID-19 patients. Study summary: Blood was sampled from COVID-19 patients who were either actively infected or recovered.

The V and J ends lost 5 bases and 4 bases, in that order; junction bases with no gene match: 8. Germline-derived CDR1 and CDR2 are SGHTA and FQGNSA. The CDR3 is 16 amino acids. Notes on the study in general: Highly clonal in active COVID-19, TRB repertoires exceeded healthy-donor diversity and richness at recovery. No sequencing was yet done of CD4+, regulatory or CD8+ subsets, or of SARS-CoV-2-responsive or tetramer+ sorted cells.

BIOMED2 TRB-A/B primer pools were used in multiplex TRB PCR. TCRdb re-called the multiplex PCR reads through MiXCR, storing one row per CDR3 protein. The sample includes about 16,000 distinct CDR3 sequences, around a quarter of them seen just once. From blood, about 240-500 ng of genomic DNA served as TRB template. This chain links TRBV7-2 with TRBJ2-3; 11 bases align to TRBD2. Sequencing used blood. This TCR came from a human donor who had recovered from COVID-19. In DNA, the CDR3 is TGTGCCAGCAGCCCAACTAGCGGGAGAAGGGCAGATACGCAGTATTTT. Translation: CASSPTSGRRADTQYF.